The present entry profiles one TCR beta chain with its context. Its antigen is undetermined. Blood draws occurred at baseline, cycle 4 day 1, and cycle 7 day 1. The sample comes from a study of OX40 agonist ivuxolimab in advanced cancers. Study results and limitations: More expanded clones were found, on average, in CD8+ than in CD4+ T cells. Among some nonresponders, normalized T-cell clonal expansion was also low. The CD4+ and CD8+ T cells in the blood had expanded clonally by week 6 at 0.1 to 3.0 mg/kg.

Repertoires were generated with immunoSEQ multiplex PCR, while TCRdb's copy carries only in-frame clones and drops some. Altogether some 50,000 clones are present, more than 75% being singletons, with the ten largest covering about 13%. The trim removed 8 bases at V and 4 bases at J, leaving 7 bases unmatched. This CDR3 has 13 amino acids. The germline V gene has CDR1 SGHRS and CDR2 YFSETQ. The source material was CD4+ or CD8+ T cells sorted from blood, sampled in a trial of the OX40 agonist ivuxolimab. The rearrangement joins TRBV5-1 to TRBJ2-3; 7 nucleotides match TRBD2. This clonotype originated in an adult with an advanced solid tumor such as melanoma, head and neck, liver or kidney cancer. The CDR3 DNA sequence: TGCGCCAGTGGGCGGGAGTTTGCAGATACGCAGTATTTT. The encoded protein is CASGREFADTQYF.